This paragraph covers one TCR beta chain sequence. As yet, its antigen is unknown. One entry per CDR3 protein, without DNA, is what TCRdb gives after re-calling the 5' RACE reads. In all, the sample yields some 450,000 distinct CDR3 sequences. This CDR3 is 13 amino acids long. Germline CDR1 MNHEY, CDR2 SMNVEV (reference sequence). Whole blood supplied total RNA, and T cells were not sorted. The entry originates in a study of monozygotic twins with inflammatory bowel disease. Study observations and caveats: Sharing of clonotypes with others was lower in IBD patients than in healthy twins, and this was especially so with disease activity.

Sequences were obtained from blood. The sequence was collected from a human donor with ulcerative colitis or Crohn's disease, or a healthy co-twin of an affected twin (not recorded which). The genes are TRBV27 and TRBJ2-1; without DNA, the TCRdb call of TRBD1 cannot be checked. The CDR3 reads CASGTGEGGLQFF.